These T cell receptor beta chains were read from a single sample in a study of blood T cell repertoires in COVID-19. Libraries were prepared by immunoSEQ multiplex PCR; TCRdb keeps only in-frame clonotypes and omits some of them. The sample yields approximately 100,000 clones, roughly 85% seen once. The source material was peripheral blood. Receptors were obtained from a woman aged 60-75 years with acute or convalescent COVID-19. Both conserved end residues are part of each CDR3. The D gene is left open where the match is weak. A clone size is listed for some rows: how often the clone was seen (once, few, many), or a class if it is expanded.

clone size: .
V gene: TRBV30
J gene: TRBJ2-7
D gene: .
CDR3 protein: CAWSADLASYEQYF
CDR3 DNA: TGTGCCTGGAGTGCTGACTTAGCATCCTACGAGCAGTACTTC

clone size: few
V gene: TRBV9
J gene: TRBJ1-2
D gene: .
CDR3 protein: CASSSTGSAYGYTF
CDR3 DNA: TGTGCCAGCAGCTCCACAGGGTCCGCCTATGGCTACACCTTC

clone size: .
V gene: TRBV7-3
J gene: TRBJ2-1
D gene: TRBD2
CDR3 protein: CASSLTASGGPKEQFF
CDR3 DNA: TGTGCCAGCAGCTTAACGGCTAGCGGGGGGCCCAAGGAGCAGTTCTTC

clone size: .
V gene: TRBV3-1/TRBV3-2
J gene: TRBJ2-7
D gene: TRBD2
CDR3 protein: CASAAGGVYEQYF
CDR3 DNA: TGTGCCAGCGCAGCGGGGGGGGTCTACGAGCAGTACTTC

clone size: .
V gene: TRBV15
J gene: TRBJ1-2
D gene: TRBD1
CDR3 protein: CATSRGGGGALIAGYTF
CDR3 DNA: TGTGCCACCAGCAGAGGAGGAGGGGGCGCGTTAATTGCTGGCTACACCTTC

clone size: .
V gene: TRBV7-8
J gene: TRBJ1-1
D gene: .
CDR3 protein: CASSLGALTEAFF
CDR3 DNA: TGTGCCAGCAGCTTGGGGGCTTTGACTGAAGCTTTCTTT

clone size: .
V gene: TRBV3-1/TRBV3-2
J gene: TRBJ1-1
D gene: .
CDR3 protein: CASSQDQGNTEAFF
CDR3 DNA: TGTGCCAGCAGCCAAGATCAGGGGAACACTGAAGCTTTCTTT

clone size: .
V gene: TRBV7-2
J gene: TRBJ1-4
D gene: .
CDR3 protein: CASSPLAATNEKLFF
CDR3 DNA: TGTGCCAGCAGCCCGCTGGCAGCAACTAATGAAAAACTGTTTTTT

clone size: once
V gene: TRBV15
J gene: TRBJ2-3
D gene: TRBD2
CDR3 protein: CATSRLAGTDTQYF
CDR3 DNA: TGTGCCACCAGTCGACTAGCGGGCACAGATACGCAGTATTTT

clone size: once
V gene: TRBV9
J gene: TRBJ2-7
D gene: .
CDR3 protein: CASSVSPGTYEQYF
CDR3 DNA: TGTGCCAGCAGCGTGAGTCCAGGGACCTACGAGCAGTACTTC

clone size: .
V gene: TRBV3-1/TRBV3-2
J gene: TRBJ2-7
D gene: TRBD2
CDR3 protein: CASSLSGSEQYF
CDR3 DNA: TGTGCCAGCAGTCTTAGCGGGAGCGAGCAGTACTTC

clone size: .
V gene: TRBV12-3/TRBV12-4
J gene: TRBJ1-4
D gene: .
CDR3 protein: CASSTEMVELFF
CDR3 DNA: TGTGCCAGCAGTACCGAGATGGTAGAGCTGTTTTTT

clone size: .
V gene: TRBV4-1
J gene: TRBJ1-5
D gene: TRBD1
CDR3 protein: CASSQRGQNQPQHF
CDR3 DNA: TGCGCCAGCAGCCAAAGGGGACAGAATCAGCCCCAGCATTTT

clone size: .
V gene: TRBV28
J gene: TRBJ2-7
D gene: TRBD2
CDR3 protein: CASSRGLAGNEQYF
CDR3 DNA: TGTGCCAGCAGCCGTGGACTAGCGGGAAACGAGCAGTACTTC

clone size: .
V gene: TRBV30
J gene: TRBJ1-2
D gene: TRBD1
CDR3 protein: CAWSVKGAYGYTF
CDR3 DNA: TGTGCCTGGAGTGTGAAGGGGGCATATGGCTACACCTTC

clone size: .
V gene: TRBV28
J gene: TRBJ1-4
D gene: .
CDR3 protein: CASSLQEKLFF
CDR3 DNA: TGTGCCAGCAGTTTACAAGAAAAACTGTTTTTT

clone size: .
V gene: TRBV9
J gene: TRBJ1-2
D gene: .
CDR3 protein: CASSASLSQVTGGYTF
CDR3 DNA: TGTGCCAGCAGCGCCTCCCTTTCTCAGGTCACAGGGGGCTACACCTTC

clone size: .
V gene: TRBV29-1
J gene: TRBJ2-7
D gene: .
CDR3 protein: CSVDRGIGYEQYF
CDR3 DNA: TGCAGCGTTGATCGGGGAATTGGCTACGAGCAGTACTTC

clone size: .
V gene: TRBV7-2
J gene: TRBJ2-1
D gene: .
CDR3 protein: CASSLSPALSYNEQFF
CDR3 DNA: TGTGCCAGCAGCTTAAGCCCTGCCCTCTCCTACAATGAGCAGTTCTTC

clone size: once
V gene: TRBV11-2
J gene: TRBJ2-1
D gene: .
CDR3 protein: CASRQYNEQFF
CDR3 DNA: TGTGCCAGCAGACAATACAATGAGCAGTTCTTC

clone size: .
V gene: TRBV11-2
J gene: TRBJ1-4
D gene: .
CDR3 protein: CASSLQATNEKLFF
CDR3 DNA: TGTGCCAGCAGCTTACAGGCAACTAATGAAAAACTGTTTTTT

clone size: .
V gene: TRBV11-2
J gene: TRBJ2-7
D gene: TRBD1
CDR3 protein: CASSFGQGGYEQYF
CDR3 DNA: TGTGCCAGCAGCTTCGGACAGGGGGGATACGAGCAGTACTTC

clone size: .
V gene: TRBV7-9
J gene: TRBJ1-1
D gene: .
CDR3 protein: CASSYQSMNTEAFF
CDR3 DNA: TGTGCCAGCAGCTACCAGTCCATGAACACTGAAGCTTTCTTT

clone size: .
V gene: TRBV5-1
J gene: TRBJ1-1
D gene: .
CDR3 protein: CASSTQGAWAEAFF
CDR3 DNA: TGCGCCAGCAGCACCCAAGGGGCCTGGGCTGAAGCTTTCTTT

clone size: .
V gene: TRBV28
J gene: TRBJ2-1
D gene: .
CDR3 protein: CASSPARTAANEQFF
CDR3 DNA: TGTGCCAGCAGTCCGGCTCGGACTGCCGCCAATGAGCAGTTCTTC

clone size: .
V gene: TRBV27
J gene: TRBJ1-2
D gene: .
CDR3 protein: CASSPSTGIYGYTF
CDR3 DNA: TGTGCCAGCAGTCCATCGACAGGCATCTATGGCTACACCTTC

clone size: .
V gene: TRBV6-2/TRBV6-3
J gene: TRBJ2-7
D gene: .
CDR3 protein: CASSRPRAYEQYF
CDR3 DNA: TGTGCCAGCAGCCGCCCGAGGGCCTACGAGCAGTACTTC

clone size: .
V gene: TRBV11-2
J gene: TRBJ2-7
D gene: TRBD2
CDR3 protein: CASSGGGYEQYF
CDR3 DNA: TGTGCCAGCAGCGGGGGGGGTTACGAGCAGTACTTC

clone size: .
V gene: TRBV7-9
J gene: TRBJ2-3
D gene: .
CDR3 protein: CASSLYTDLADTQYF
CDR3 DNA: TGTGCCAGCAGCTTATATACAGACCTCGCAGATACGCAGTATTTT

clone size: .
V gene: TRBV9
J gene: TRBJ2-7
D gene: .
CDR3 protein: CASSVGGSSAAYEQYF
CDR3 DNA: TGTGCCAGCAGCGTAGGGGGATCTAGCGCCGCCTACGAGCAATACTTC

clone size: .
V gene: TRBV28
J gene: TRBJ2-1
D gene: TRBD1
CDR3 protein: CASSGQGYNEQFF
CDR3 DNA: TGTGCCAGCAGTGGACAGGGGTACAATGAGCAGTTCTTC

clone size: .
V gene: TRBV28
J gene: TRBJ1-1
D gene: TRBD1
CDR3 protein: CASSRQGLGTEAFF
CDR3 DNA: TGTGCCAGCAGCCGACAGGGGTTGGGTACTGAAGCTTTCTTT

clone size: .
V gene: TRBV18
J gene: TRBJ2-2
D gene: .
CDR3 protein: CASSPSQGLATGELFF
CDR3 DNA: TGTGCCAGCTCACCAAGCCAGGGGCTCGCCACCGGGGAGCTGTTTTTT

clone size: .
V gene: TRBV7-3
J gene: TRBJ2-5
D gene: TRBD1
CDR3 protein: CASSRRGGPQETQYF
CDR3 DNA: TGTGCCAGCAGCCGTCGAGGGGGCCCACAAGAGACCCAGTACTTC

clone size: .
V gene: TRBV29-1
J gene: TRBJ1-3
D gene: .
CDR3 protein: CSVSTGGNTIYF
CDR3 DNA: TGCAGCGTTTCGACAGGCGGAAACACCATATATTTT

clone size: .
V gene: TRBV11-2
J gene: TRBJ1-1
D gene: .
CDR3 protein: CASSFSGGGNTEAFF
CDR3 DNA: TGTGCCAGCAGCTTTTCGGGGGGAGGGAACACTGAAGCTTTCTTT

clone size: .
V gene: TRBV5-6
J gene: TRBJ1-6
D gene: .
CDR3 protein: CASSLFNSPLHF
CDR3 DNA: TGTGCCAGCAGCCTCTTCAATTCACCCCTCCACTTT

clone size: .
V gene: TRBV6-5
J gene: TRBJ2-7
D gene: TRBD1
CDR3 protein: CAVGQDSYEQYF
CDR3 DNA: TGTGCCGTGGGACAGGACAGTTACGAGCAGTACTTC

clone size: .
V gene: TRBV10-1
J gene: TRBJ2-3
D gene: TRBD1
CDR3 protein: CASGTGVGFDTQYF
CDR3 DNA: TGCGCCAGCGGGACAGGGGTTGGGTTCGATACGCAGTATTTT

clone size: .
V gene: TRBV11-1
J gene: TRBJ2-4
D gene: TRBD2
CDR3 protein: CASSSEGTSGLEEYF
CDR3 DNA: TGTGCCAGCAGCTCGGAGGGGACTAGCGGTCTTGAGGAGTACTTC

clone size: .
V gene: TRBV29-1
J gene: TRBJ2-7
D gene: TRBD1
CDR3 protein: CSIQGASYEQYF
CDR3 DNA: TGCAGCATCCAGGGGGCCTCCTACGAGCAGTACTTC

clone size: .
V gene: TRBV5-1
J gene: TRBJ2-7
D gene: TRBD1
CDR3 protein: CASQQQGETEQYF
CDR3 DNA: TGCGCCAGCCAGCAACAGGGGGAGACCGAGCAGTACTTC

clone size: few
V gene: TRBV28
J gene: TRBJ2-5
D gene: .
CDR3 protein: CASSGGKRETQYF
CDR3 DNA: TGTGCCTCCTCCGGCGGGAAGCGAGAGACCCAGTACTTC

clone size: few
V gene: TRBV15
J gene: TRBJ1-3
D gene: .
CDR3 protein: CATSKPAGQRNTIYF
CDR3 DNA: TGTGCCACCAGCAAACCCGCAGGACAGAGAAACACCATATATTTT

clone size: .
V gene: TRBV27
J gene: TRBJ2-1
D gene: TRBD2
CDR3 protein: CASSLFPGGPVNEQFF
CDR3 DNA: TGTGCCAGCAGTTTATTCCCGGGGGGGCCTGTTAATGAGCAGTTCTTC

clone size: .
V gene: TRBV2
J gene: TRBJ2-7
D gene: .
CDR3 protein: CASRGGPYEQYF
CDR3 DNA: TGTGCCAGCAGGGGGGGTCCCTACGAGCAGTACTTC

clone size: .
V gene: TRBV6-5
J gene: TRBJ1-2
D gene: TRBD1
CDR3 protein: CASSLGTGGYYGYTF
CDR3 DNA: TGTGCCAGCAGTCTTGGGACAGGCGGGTACTATGGCTACACCTTC

clone size: .
V gene: TRBV28
J gene: TRBJ1-2
D gene: .
CDR3 protein: CASSLPGVKDNYGYTF
CDR3 DNA: TGTGCCAGCAGTTTGCCCGGGGTAAAAGATAACTATGGCTACACCTTC

clone size: few
V gene: TRBV10-3
J gene: TRBJ2-5
D gene: TRBD2
CDR3 protein: CAISEVRGGGQETQYF
CDR3 DNA: TGTGCCATCAGTGAAGTGCGGGGGGGAGGACAAGAGACCCAGTACTTC

clone size: few
V gene: TRBV14
J gene: TRBJ1-2
D gene: TRBD1
CDR3 protein: CASSLRDRDYGYTF
CDR3 DNA: TGTGCCAGCAGCCTCAGGGACAGGGACTATGGCTACACCTTC

clone size: .
V gene: TRBV11-2
J gene: TRBJ1-1
D gene: .
CDR3 protein: CASSLEGSLGNTEAFF
CDR3 DNA: TGTGCCAGCAGCTTAGAGGGCAGTCTGGGGAACACTGAAGCTTTCTTT

clone size: .
V gene: TRBV18
J gene: TRBJ2-7
D gene: TRBD1
CDR3 protein: CASSGTGGREQYF
CDR3 DNA: TGTGCCAGCTCAGGGACAGGGGGCAGGGAGCAGTACTTC

clone size: .
V gene: TRBV7-9
J gene: TRBJ2-7
D gene: .
CDR3 protein: CASSLGGGRTSF
CDR3 DNA: TGTGCCAGCAGCTTAGGGGGAGGCAGGACGAGCTTC

clone size: .
V gene: TRBV2
J gene: TRBJ2-3
D gene: TRBD2
CDR3 protein: CASSESGGGTDTQYF
CDR3 DNA: TGTGCCAGCAGTGAAAGCGGGGGGGGCACAGATACGCAGTATTTT